The sequence of this TCR beta chain was determined in a study of beta chain features in type 1 diabetes. Notes on the study in general: Patients with type 1 diabetes showed fewer VDJ junction insertions and more deletions. The study found moderately but significantly shorter TCRB CDR3s in all four CD4+ subsets of Type 1 diabetes patients.

Every participating donor gave one draw, a heparinised blood sample averaging about 116 mL. Of the isolated RNA, all was reverse transcribed, and so the sequenced material was expressed TCRB transcripts. The read count averaged approximately 3.3 million across naive, central memory and regulatory T cell samples. This table comes from immunoSEQ multiplex PCR, and its TCRdb copy is limited to in-frame clones, with some not included. There are some 150,000 clones in the sample; 9% to 10% occur only once, and around 0.65% lies in the top ten. There are a few counts of this clone. Its matching antigen is unknown. The same CDR3 is also encoded by other DNA sequences in this sample. This clonotype originated in a woman aged 40 to 49 in good health. The specimen sequenced was central memory CD4+ T cells from blood.

The CDR3 loop is CASGTGGTEAFF. Here the CDR3 DNA reads TGTGCCAGCGGGACAGGTGGCACTGAAGCTTTCTTT. The chain couples TRBV2 to TRBJ1-1; 8 nucleotides line up with TRBD1. V dropped 8 bases and J dropped 4; count of bases not matched to a gene: 3. Germline loops: CDR1 SNHLY, CDR2 FYNNEI. The CDR3 totals 12 residues.